The 6 T cell receptor beta chains below come from one sample, sequenced in a study of early T cells in non-severe SARS-CoV-2 infection. TCRdb reprocessed the 5' RACE reads with MiXCR, giving one entry per CDR3 protein. The sample shows some 85,000 distinct CDR3 sequences, roughly 13% of them seen only once. What was sequenced was whole blood. Source of these receptors: an adult who was a healthcare worker with PCR-confirmed SARS-CoV-2 infection or an uninfected control (not recorded which).

Ten or more counts support this clonotype. J is TRBJ2-5 and V is TRBV28, with D hard to call. V shed 6 bases and J shed 3 bases, with 20 bases lying between them. This CDR3 contains 16 residues. CDR1 is MDHEN and CDR2 is SYDVKM in the germline V gene. The CDR3 DNA reads TGTGCCAGCAGCCGCTTGGGCCAGCTGGCGAAAGAGACCCAGTACTTC. This gives the protein CASSRLGQLAKETQYF.

This clonotype was picked up many times. This sequence joins TRBV7-8 and TRBJ2-1; D unresolved. Trimming left V 0 bases short and J 8 bases short, with 8 bases between. The CDR3 consists of 13 residues. Per germline, CDR1 SGHVS and CDR2 FQNEAQ. DNA of the CDR3: TGTGCCAGCAGCTTAGCGTATGTAGATGAGCAGTTCTTC. It codes for CASSLAYVDEQFF.

The CDR3 reads CASSATLDYYTDTQYF. The CDR3 region has the DNA TGTGCCAGCAGCGCCACCCTAGACTATTACACAGATACGCAGTATTTT. The chain couples TRBV7-2 to TRBJ2-3, with D perhaps matching TRBD2 (5 bases). CDR3 size: 16 residues. Germline V CDR1 and CDR2: SGHTA, FQGNSA. V gave up 5 bases and J gave up 2 bases, with 17 bases separating them.

The chain has TRBV27 and TRBJ1-2; D remains unclear. Trimming pared 3 bases from V and 8 bases from J, leaving 10 bases between. The CDR3 runs to 12 residues. Germline loops: CDR1 MNHEY, CDR2 SMNVEV (reference sequence). The CDR3 loop reads CASSFEGGGYTF. DNA for the CDR3: TGTGCCAGCAGTTTTGAAGGTGGGGGCTACACCTTC.

This clonotype was found many times. The genes are TRBV5-4 and TRBJ2-2, with D unclear. V lost 1 base and J 4 bases, leaving 5 bases between the germline ends. Germline V gene lookup returns CDR1 SGHNT and CDR2 YYREEE (reference sequence). The CDR3 has 13 residues. In DNA, the CDR3 is TGTGCCAGCAGCTTGTCACGCACCGGGGAGCTGTTTTTT. Amino acid sequence: CASSLSRTGELFF. Based on the CDR3 plus reference TRBV5-4 and TRBJ2-2, the full variable domain is ETGVTQSPTHLIKTRGQQVTLRCSSQSGHNTVSWYQQALGQGPQFIFQYYREEENGRGNFPPRFSGLQFPNYSSELNVNALELDDSALYLCASSLSRTGELFFGEGSRLTVL.

This clonotype came up a few times. The chain uses TRBV7-2 and TRBJ2-3; no firm D call. V was clipped by 5 bases and J by 8 bases, with 14 bases between them. Germline CDR1 is SGHTA and CDR2 is FQGNSA. This CDR3 has 13 residues. CDR3 bases: TGTGCCAGCAGCGCCCCTGGTCATGGTACGCAGTATTTT. Its translation is CASSAPGHGTQYF.